The rows below give T cell receptor beta chains drawn from one sample of a study of molecular identifiers for immune sequencing clone quantification. TCRdb re-analysed the PCR reads in MiXCR, keeping a single row per CDR3 protein. This sample carries approximately 670,000 distinct CDR3 sequences, about 20% of them seen once, and the ten largest clones take 0.85%. The sample comprised naive CD8+ T cells from blood, with Jurkat cell RNA spiked in. These receptor sequences come from a human donor in good health. Some libraries in this study had Jurkat cell RNA spiked in. Both conserved end residues are part of each CDR3. A D gene is named only where the DNA matches it firmly. Size tells how often a clone was seen (once, few, many) or the class of an expanded clone, and some rows leave it out.

CDR3: CASSQVPGQRDTGELFF; DNA: TGCGCCAGCAGCCAAGTACCGGGACAGCGAGACACCGGGGAGCTGTTTTTT; length: 17; V: TRBV4-1; size: few; J: TRBJ2-2; D: TRBD1
CDR3: CASAGGTGFGTDTQYF; DNA: TGTGCCAGCGCAGGAGGGACAGGGTTTGGCACAGATACGCAGTATTTT; length: 16; V: TRBV27; size: many; J: TRBJ2-3; D: TRBD1
CDR3: CASSAQTGRNTEAFF; DNA: TGTGCCAGCAGCGCCCAGACAGGGCGTAACACTGAAGCTTTCTTT; length: 15; V: TRBV7-9; size: .; J: TRBJ1-1; D: TRBD1
CDR3: CASSQDWASGGARYNEQFF; DNA: TGCGCCAGCAGCCAAGATTGGGCTAGCGGGGGGGCAAGATACAATGAGCAGTTCTTC; length: 19; V: TRBV4-3; size: few; J: TRBJ2-1; D: TRBD2
CDR3: CAISESKTGGEQYF; DNA: TGTGCCATCAGTGAGTCTAAGACAGGGGGTGAGCAGTACTTC; length: 14; V: TRBV10-3; size: .; J: TRBJ2-7; D: TRBD1
CDR3: CASSVRSGLARNEQFF; DNA: TGTGCCAGCAGCGTACGTTCGGGACTAGCAAGAAATGAGCAGTTCTTC; length: 16; V: TRBV11-2; size: many; J: TRBJ2-1; D: TRBD2
CDR3: CSAPGQSHYEQYF; DNA: TGCAGTGCTCCGGGACAGAGCCATTACGAGCAGTACTTC; length: 13; V: TRBV20-1; size: many; J: TRBJ2-7; D: TRBD1
CDR3: CASSPYETQYF; DNA: TGTGCCAGCAGCCCATACGAGACCCAGTACTTC; length: 11; V: TRBV7-9; size: many; J: TRBJ2-5; D: .
CDR3: CATSPTGTENTGELFF; DNA: TGTGCCACCAGCCCAACCGGGACAGAGAACACCGGGGAGCTGTTTTTT; length: 16; V: TRBV24-1; size: many; J: TRBJ2-2; D: TRBD1
CDR3: CASSGDPSGHEQYF; DNA: TGTGCCAGCAGCGGGGACCCTTCTGGCCACGAGCAGTACTTC; length: 14; V: TRBV7-9; size: many; J: TRBJ2-7; D: .
CDR3: CASSYGLAGEYEQYF; DNA: TGTGCCAGCAGTTACGGACTAGCGGGAGAATACGAGCAGTACTTC; length: 15; V: TRBV6-2/TRBV6-3; size: many; J: TRBJ2-7; D: TRBD2
CDR3: CASSTYSAADTQYF; DNA: TGTGCCAGTAGTACCTATAGCGCGGCAGATACGCAGTATTTT; length: 14; V: TRBV19; size: few; J: TRBJ2-3; D: .
CDR3: CASSQAGGANEKLSF; DNA: TGTGCCAGCAGCCAAGCAGGGGGAGCTAATGAAAAACTGTCTTTT; length: 15; V: TRBV14; size: .; J: TRBJ1-4; D: TRBD1
CDR3: CASSLLGGIQEQYF; DNA: TGTGCCAGCAGTCTATTGGGGGGGATCCAGGAGCAGTACTTC; length: 14; V: TRBV27; size: .; J: TRBJ2-7; D: TRBD2
CDR3: CASSEGPSSYNSPLHF; DNA: TGCGCCAGCAGTGAAGGGCCGAGCTCCTATAATTCACCCCTCCACTTT; length: 16; V: TRBV10-2; size: many; J: TRBJ1-6; D: .
CDR3: CASSLKPGELFF; DNA: TGTGCCAGCAGCTTAAAGCCCGGGGAGCTGTTTTTT; length: 12; V: TRBV11-2; size: few; J: TRBJ2-2; D: .
CDR3: CASSGDRVGEQYF; DNA: TGTGCCAGCAGCGGGGACAGGGTGGGCGAGCAGTACTTC; length: 13; V: TRBV9; size: .; J: TRBJ2-7; D: TRBD1
CDR3: CASSSRPLNGGDNEQFF; DNA: TGTGCCAGCAGTTCCCGTCCTTTGAACGGGGGGGACAATGAGCAGTTCTTC; length: 17; V: TRBV28; size: .; J: TRBJ2-1; D: TRBD2
CDR3: CASSQRSILGPRGTDTQYF; DNA: TGTGCCAGCAGCCAACGCTCGATCCTTGGACCTCGGGGCACAGATACGCAGTATTTT; length: 19; V: TRBV3-1; size: .; J: TRBJ2-3; D: .
CDR3: CASRIPGATEAFF; DNA: TGTGCCAGCAGGATTCCGGGAGCCACTGAAGCTTTCTTT; length: 13; V: TRBV7-9; size: many; J: TRBJ1-1; D: .
CDR3: CASSSTSGSGETQYF; DNA: TGTGCCAGCAGCTCCACTAGCGGATCGGGGGAGACCCAGTACTTC; length: 15; V: TRBV7-2; size: many; J: TRBJ2-5; D: TRBD2
CDR3: CSAREAGLRETQYF; DNA: TGCAGTGCTAGAGAGGCAGGGCTCCGAGAGACCCAGTACTTC; length: 14; V: TRBV20-1; size: few; J: TRBJ2-5; D: .
CDR3: CASKGFYNEQFF; DNA: TGTGCCAGCAAGGGGTTCTACAATGAGCAGTTCTTC; length: 12; V: TRBV12-3/TRBV12-4; size: few; J: TRBJ2-1; D: .
CDR3: CASSYLTYSTDTQYF; DNA: TGTGCCAGCAGTTACCTAACGTATAGCACAGATACGCAGTATTTT; length: 15; V: TRBV27; size: .; J: TRBJ2-3; D: .
CDR3: CASSHHREDYTGELFF; DNA: TGTGCCAGCAGTCACCACAGAGAAGACTACACCGGGGAGCTGTTTTTT; length: 16; V: TRBV6-2/TRBV6-3; size: many; J: TRBJ2-2; D: .
CDR3: CASSFGTGATEAFF; DNA: TGCGCCAGCAGCTTTGGGACAGGGGCCACTGAAGCTTTCTTT; length: 14; V: TRBV5-1; size: many; J: TRBJ1-1; D: TRBD1
CDR3: CASSLYRAAEQYF; DNA: TGTGCCAGCAGTTTATACAGGGCCGCCGAGCAGTACTTC; length: 13; V: TRBV28; size: many; J: TRBJ2-7; D: .
CDR3: CASSLIPPLLSGGVTDTQYF; DNA: TGTGCCAGCAGTTTAATCCCCCCTTTATTGAGCGGGGGGGTCACAGATACGCAGTATTTT; length: 20; V: TRBV27; size: many; J: TRBJ2-3; D: TRBD2
CDR3: CASSLGLGQTYEQYF; DNA: TGTGCCAGCAGTTTGGGCTTGGGACAGACCTACGAGCAGTACTTC; length: 15; V: TRBV6-5; size: many; J: TRBJ2-7; D: TRBD1
CDR3: CSALGSWTGETQYF; DNA: TGCAGCGCCCTCGGTAGCTGGACGGGGGAGACCCAGTACTTC; length: 14; V: TRBV29-1; size: .; J: TRBJ2-5; D: .
CDR3: CAISDPEQSYEQYF; DNA: TGTGCCATCAGTGATCCGGAGCAGTCCTACGAGCAGTACTTC; length: 14; V: TRBV10-3; size: .; J: TRBJ2-7; D: .
CDR3: CASSPLEPGQVNYGYTF; DNA: TGTGCCAGCAGCCCTCTGGAACCGGGACAGGTTAACTATGGCTACACCTTC; length: 17; V: TRBV7-9; size: few; J: TRBJ1-2; D: TRBD1